These T cell receptor beta chains were read from a single sample in a study of blood T cells in healthy people across ages. TCRdb ran MiXCR on the 5' RACE reads and lists one entry per CDR3 protein. The sample carries about 280,000 distinct CDR3 sequences, about 25% recorded once. Sequencing was carried out using blood. These receptor sequences come from a woman in her seventies in good health. Each CDR3 is given with its conserved first and last residue. Each record gives: V gene, CDR3 protein.

>TRBV5-1
CASSLNQGLQGTDTQYF
>TRBV20-1
CSARDGWSNQPQHF
>TRBV6-2/TRBV6-3
CASSYRTIRGNEQFF
>TRBV20-1
CSATGTSGQETQYF
>TRBV6-2/TRBV6-3
CATNGARSTEAFF
>TRBV9
CASSVGGRAAEAFF
>TRBV11-2
CASSFTGTAIQETQYF
>TRBV10-3
CAISWTGNTGELFF
>TRBV20-1
CSAHIGTGAETQYF
>TRBV28
CASSLPQTVNQPQHF
>TRBV29-1
CSVAGQGAGGYTF
>TRBV11-2
CASSLMRRNTEAFF
>TRBV12-3/TRBV12-4
CASRAGGLTGELFF
>TRBV12-3/TRBV12-4
CASSPQAGQETQYF
>TRBV6-1
CASSGQGRNQPQHF
>TRBV5-1
CASSQPGLAANTQYF
>TRBV7-2
CASTAGVPNEQFF
>TRBV4-3
CASSQEGTSTDTQYF
>TRBV7-2
CASSLGGTNGKLFF
>TRBV4-1
CASSQGEGSQYF
>TRBV28
CASSLRFRSGRSNEQFF
>TRBV6-1
CASSASSNGDYEQYF